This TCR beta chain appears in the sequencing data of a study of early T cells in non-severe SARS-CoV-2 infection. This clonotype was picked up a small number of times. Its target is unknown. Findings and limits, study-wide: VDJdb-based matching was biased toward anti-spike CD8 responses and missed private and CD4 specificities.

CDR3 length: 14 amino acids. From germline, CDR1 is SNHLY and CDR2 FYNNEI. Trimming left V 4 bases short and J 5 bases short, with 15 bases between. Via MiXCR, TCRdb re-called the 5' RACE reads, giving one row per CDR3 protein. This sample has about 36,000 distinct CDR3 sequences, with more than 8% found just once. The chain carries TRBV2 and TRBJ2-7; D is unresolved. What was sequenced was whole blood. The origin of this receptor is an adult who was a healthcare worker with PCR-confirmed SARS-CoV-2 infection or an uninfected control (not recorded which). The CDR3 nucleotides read TGTGCCAGCAGTGGGGTTGTTTTATCACACGAGCAGTACTTC. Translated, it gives CASSGVVLSHEQYF.